These T cell receptor beta chains were read from a single sample in a study of brain T cells in children with intractable seizures. Clones were read by immunoSEQ multiplex PCR, and TCRdb kept only the in-frame ones, dropping some. The data show a few hundred thousand clones, 85% to 95% seen once. Sequenced material: peripheral blood, taken less than 6 months after surgery. These receptors were collected from a boy under two years old with tuberous sclerosis and intractable seizures. Each CDR3 is given with its conserved first and last residue. The D gene is left open where the match is weak. Only part of the rows carry a size: once, few, many, or a class if the clone is expanded.

TRBJ1-1,12,TRBV5-8,.,.,TGTGCCAGCAGCTTTACGGGGACTGAAGCTTTCTTT,CASSFTGTEAFF
TRBJ1-5,15,TRBV3-1/TRBV3-2,TRBD1,.,TGTGCCAGCAGCCTCGGGACAGGGGGCAATCAGCCCCAGCATTTT,CASSLGTGGNQPQHF
TRBJ1-1,12,TRBV2,.,.,TGTGCCAGCAGTGAAGCGAAGGGTGAAGCTTTCTTT,CASSEAKGEAFF
TRBJ2-7,16,TRBV7-2,.,.,TGTGCCAGCAGCTTAGGATCGGGGATCACCCCCTACGAGCAGTACTTC,CASSLGSGITPYEQYF
TRBJ1-1,14,TRBV11-1,TRBD1,.,TGTGCCAGCAGTCGGACAGGGGGTCGGACTGAAGCTTTCTTT,CASSRTGGRTEAFF
TRBJ2-7,17,TRBV7-9,TRBD1,once,TGTGCCAGCAGCTTGGCTAACTTCCGGGACAGGGCCTACGAGCAGTACTTC,CASSLANFRDRAYEQYF
TRBJ2-5,19,TRBV7-9,TRBD2,.,TGTGCCAGCAGCTTAGCGGGACTAGCGGGAGTTTGGGGACAAGAGACCCAGTACTTC,CASSLAGLAGVWGQETQYF
TRBJ1-6,14,TRBV9,TRBD1,.,TGTGCCAGCAGCGCGGGACAGGGAGATTCACCCCTCCACTTT,CASSAGQGDSPLHF
TRBJ2-5,13,TRBV27,TRBD2,.,TGTGCCAGCAGTTTGCGGGGGCAAGAGACCCAGTACTTC,CASSLRGQETQYF
TRBJ2-7,17,TRBV7-2,TRBD2,once,TGTGCCAGCAGCTTAGTTGGGACGGGAGGGTCACACTACGAGCAGTACTTC,CASSLVGTGGSHYEQYF
TRBJ2-5,14,TRBV14,.,.,TGTGCCAGCAGCACAGTACAGAATCAAGAGACCCAGTACTTC,CASSTVQNQETQYF
TRBJ1-1,12,TRBV28,TRBD1,.,TGTGCCAGCAGATACGGGGACAGTGAAGCTTTCTTT,CASRYGDSEAFF
TRBJ1-3,13,TRBV5-8,TRBD1,.,TGTGCCAGCAGAGGACAGGGGAAAAACACCATATATTTT,CASRGQGKNTIYF
TRBJ2-5,17,TRBV4-1,.,.,TGCGCCAGCAGCCAGGAACAGGGGTCTAGCGACGGAGAGACCCAGTACTTC,CASSQEQGSSDGETQYF
TRBJ1-1,14,TRBV11-2,.,.,TGTGCCAGCAGCTTGCAGGCTGGGAACACTGAAGCTTTCTTT,CASSLQAGNTEAFF
TRBJ2-5,16,TRBV11-2,TRBD2,once,TGTGCCAGCAGCTTAGTCCCAGCGGGGCCGCAAGAGACCCAGTACTTC,CASSLVPAGPQETQYF
TRBJ2-1,14,TRBV30,.,.,TGTGCCTGGAGTGAAGGACGGTCCGTTAATGAGCAGTTCTTC,CAWSEGRSVNEQFF
TRBJ1-2,13,TRBV2,.,.,TGTGCCAGCAGGCCCGGGACTAACTATGGCTACACCTTC,CASRPGTNYGYTF
TRBJ1-5,13,TRBV30,.,.,TGTGCCTGGAACGTACGTTATGATCAGCCCCAGCATTTT,CAWNVRYDQPQHF
TRBJ2-5,17,TRBV6-2/TRBV6-3,.,once,TGTGCCAGCAGTTACCAATCGCCGGGCCCAACGGAAGAGACCCAGTACTTC,CASSYQSPGPTEETQYF
TRBJ2-1,16,TRBV11-3,.,once,TGTGCCAGCAGCTTCATTTCGTTAGGTGACTACAATGAGCAGTTCTTC,CASSFISLGDYNEQFF
TRBJ2-3,15,TRBV7-2,TRBD2,.,TGTGCCAGCAGCCGGCGGGCGGGAGGTTCAGGTACGCAGTATTTT,CASSRRAGGSGTQYF
TRBJ2-7,19,TRBV5-8,.,.,.,CASSSLSGPGGRVSYEQYF
TRBJ2-2,17,TRBV24-1,.,.,TGTGCCACCAGTGATGCCCCATGGGGATCGAACACCGGGGAGCTGTTTTTT,CATSDAPWGSNTGELFF
TRBJ1-2,16,TRBV2,TRBD1,.,TGTGCCAGCAGTGATAGAGGGGGCCAGGGATACTATGGCTACACCTTC,CASSDRGGQGYYGYTF
TRBJ1-6,14,TRBV2,TRBD1,.,TGTGCCAGCACCGAGACAGGGAGGGGTTCACCCCTCCACTTT,CASTETGRGSPLHF
TRBJ1-1,13,TRBV20-1,.,.,TGCAGTGCTAGTGGGGGTAGGAACACTGAAGCTTTCTTT,CSASGGRNTEAFF
TRBJ2-7,13,TRBV3-1/TRBV3-2,.,.,TGTGCCAGCAGCCAGTTCGTTGGGGTCGAGCAGTACTTC,CASSQFVGVEQYF
TRBJ2-5,19,TRBV4-2,.,once,TGTGCCAGCAGCCAAGACTCTCTCGCCGCCGGGCGAGGGGTAGAGACCCAGTACTTC,CASSQDSLAAGRGVETQYF
TRBJ2-3,17,TRBV24-1,.,.,TGTGCCACCAGTGATTCCACATCAGGGATTGGCCCAGATACGCAGTATTTT,CATSDSTSGIGPDTQYF
TRBJ2-1,16,TRBV2,.,.,TGTGCCAGCAGGACAGGAACTAGTGAGGCAGCGAATGAGCAGTTCTTC,CASRTGTSEAANEQFF
TRBJ1-3,14,TRBV6-5,.,.,TGTGCCAGCAGTCCCCTTGGGGGGGGAAACACCATATATTTT,CASSPLGGGNTIYF
TRBJ1-1,13,TRBV5-4,.,.,TGTGCCAGCAGCCCTGACAGCAACACTGAAGCTTTCTTT,CASSPDSNTEAFF
TRBJ2-3,13,TRBV12-3/TRBV12-4,.,.,TGTGCCAGCACCTCTCTTACCCCGGATACGCAGTATTTT,CASTSLTPDTQYF
TRBJ2-2,13,TRBV11-2,.,.,TGTGCCAGCAAACAGGGAACCACCGGGGAGCTGTTTTTT,CASKQGTTGELFF
TRBJ2-1,13,TRBV6-5,.,.,TGTGCCAGCAGTTACCAAGATCTAGGTGAGCAGTTCTTC,CASSYQDLGEQFF
TRBJ2-5,17,TRBV5-5,TRBD2,.,TGTGCCAGCAGCTTGGCCAATGAAGCGGGGGATCTAGAGACCCAGTACTTC,CASSLANEAGDLETQYF
TRBJ1-3,15,TRBV18,.,.,TGTGCCAGCTCACCGTTCGATAGCTCTGGAAACACCATATATTTT,CASSPFDSSGNTIYF
TRBJ1-2,14,TRBV6-5,.,.,TGTGCCAGCAGTTCTCTGGGGTGGGACTATGGCTACACCTTC,CASSSLGWDYGYTF
TRBJ1-2,11,TRBV10-3,.,.,TGTGCCATCGGCAGGGTCTATGGCTACACCTTC,CAIGRVYGYTF